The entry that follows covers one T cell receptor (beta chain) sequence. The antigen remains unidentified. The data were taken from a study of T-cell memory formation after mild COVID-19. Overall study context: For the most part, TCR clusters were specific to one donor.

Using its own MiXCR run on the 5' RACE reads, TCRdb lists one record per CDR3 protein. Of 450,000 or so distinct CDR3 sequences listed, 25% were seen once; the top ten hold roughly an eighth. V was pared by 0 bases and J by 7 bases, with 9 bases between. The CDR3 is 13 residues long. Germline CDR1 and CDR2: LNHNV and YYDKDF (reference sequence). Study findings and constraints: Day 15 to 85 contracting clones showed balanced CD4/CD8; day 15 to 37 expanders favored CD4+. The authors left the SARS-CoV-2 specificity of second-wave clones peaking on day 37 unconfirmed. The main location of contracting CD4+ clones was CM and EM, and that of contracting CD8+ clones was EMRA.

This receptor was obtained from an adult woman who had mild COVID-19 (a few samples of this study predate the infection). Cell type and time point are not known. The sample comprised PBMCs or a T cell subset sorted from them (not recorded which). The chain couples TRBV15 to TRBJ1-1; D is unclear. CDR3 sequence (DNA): TGTGCCACCAGCAGAGAAAAGGGATATGAAGCTTTCTTT. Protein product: CATSREKGYEAFF.